Following are 3 T cell receptor beta chains from one sample sequenced in a study of Ad26.COV2.S vaccination and SARS-CoV-2 variants. Repertoires were generated with immunoSEQ multiplex PCR, while TCRdb's copy carries only in-frame clones and drops some. The data contain some 420,000 clones, roughly 90% of them seen just once; the ten biggest clones take up approximately 4%. Treatment reported: 15 to 20 received Ad26.COV2.S at low or high dose, single or two shots; about 5 received placebo; per-sample allocation not given. Following the first vaccine or placebo injection, samples were taken on day 63. Sequenced here: peripheral blood, sampled in a trial of Ad26.COV2.S vaccine versus placebo. Every receptor here comes from a person aged 18-65 years who received the Ad26.COV2.S COVID-19 vaccine or a placebo.

About this clone itself: The junction does not match germline at one end; this may be a read error. The J gene is TRBJ1-1, the V gene TRBV15, with 8 bases lining up with TRBD1. The germline V gene encodes CDR1 LNHNV and CDR2 YYDKDF (reference sequence). This CDR3 contains 20 residues. This chain's CDR3 is CATSPDVYRGYSEGNAEAFF. The CDR3 DNA follows: TGTGCCACCAGCCCCGACGTCTACAGGGGGTACTCGGAGGGGAACGCTGAAGCTTTCTTT. The full variable domain, its missing parts supplied by reference TRBV15 and TRBJ1-1, is DAMVIQNPRYQVTQFGKPVTLSCSQTLNHNVMYWYQQKSSQAPKLLFHYYDKDFNNEADTPDNFQSRRPNTSFCFLDIRSPGLGDTAMYLCATSPDVYRGYSEGNAEAFFGQGTRLTVV.

The V call is TRBV6-4, the J call TRBJ2-2, with D perhaps TRBD1 (6 bases). Germline values: CDR1 MRHNA, CDR2 SNTAGT. The ends were cut back, 6 bases at V and 6 bases at J, with 11 bases in the middle. This CDR3 has 13 amino acids. CDR3 DNA sequence: TGTGCCAGCAGCCTCACAGGGTCCGGGGAGCTGTTTTTT. This encodes CASSLTGSGELFF.

As to this clone: Different DNA sequences within this sample yield the same CDR3. The chain employs TRBV7-2 and TRBJ1-6; D is unclear. CDR1 is SGHTA and CDR2 is FQGNSA in the germline V gene. V was shortened by 0 bases and J by 7 bases, with 10 bases between the two germline ends. The CDR3 has 15 amino acids. In DNA, the CDR3 is TGTGCCAGCAGCTTAGCAGGGCCACCCAATTCACCCCTCCACTTT. Translation: CASSLAGPPNSPLHF.